This T cell receptor beta chain was identified during a study of immune aging and cytomegalovirus after organ transplant (dated by TCRdb to the early 2020s). Study-wide context: Three-drug immunosuppression with prednisone, tacrolimus, and mycophenolate was given to all transplant recipients. Broad study findings and their caveats: Large clones contained a higher proportion of TEMRA cells, and the seven largest clones (1904 cells) acquired aged and TEMRA cells while losing TCM cells. Because CD57 was not measured in the sequencing data, a conservative gene-based aging definition was used instead. Following viremia, cells with an aged phenotype rose post-transplant no matter the clone size, with the increase showing up earlier in large clones (days 200-264) than in small clones.

The library relied on single-cell sequencing. These reads were obtained on an Illumina NovaSeq 6000. The BD Rhapsody Targeted mRNA and AbSeq Reagent Kit, in a microwell format, was used for cell capture and library preparation. The libraries included TCR, sample tags, AbSeq, and targeted mRNA from the Human T-Cell Expression Panel, along with custom TOX and TOX2 primers. An Illumina NovaSeq was used to sequence the libraries. As for the original processing: The analysis covered 10468 cells in total, of which 7,000 to 8,500 were CD8 T cells and 4494 were CD8 T cells with an identifiable TCR CDR3. The BD Rhapsody Targeted Analysis Pipeline, including V(D)J processing, was run on the Seven Bridges Genomics platform to process the raw data. Quality control, Sample Tag demultiplexing with Lex-BDSMK, clone identification with VDJ Explorer, and Seurat clustering were all done in SeqGeq 1.6.0. Clones comprising <1% of CD8 T cells were considered non-expanded; clones comprising >2.5% of the sample were considered clonal expansions. Starting from the raw public reads, TCRdb applied fastp trimming at Q25, assembled clones with MiXCR and retained in-frame beta chains. Each CDR3 protein gets just one entry, which takes the most common genes and DNA from the rows behind it. The V and J calls were determined by TCRdb, not by the authors. Counted in this sample were roughly 20,000 distinct CDR3 sequences; around 33% of them appeared once. Clones ranked in the top ten supply 20% to 25% of the sample.

The CDR3 covers 14 residues, taking in both the cysteine and the phenylalanine. Of all the DNA, just the CDR3 is kept, 42 bases in frame from base 1. From a lookup of the germline V gene (reference sequence), CDR1 and CDR2 are DFQATT and SNEGSKA. The trim is 1 base for V and 6 bases for J, with a gap of 13 bases between the germline ends. A word on this clonotype: Its recognized antigen is unknown. No quality values exist for individual bases; no much larger clone is one base distant.

This specimen's time point label, per the study, means: five sample-tagged time points from pre-transplant (day -1) to day 368 post-transplant, pooled. Thawed PBMC were stimulated with a CMV IE-1 overlapping peptide library for over ten hours, with no transport inhibitors added. After thawing, cells rested overnight before stimulation in R10 medium with CD28/CD49d costimulation. The IE-1 peptide library was made up of 15-amino-acid peptides with 11-amino-acid overlaps. Samples from each time point were barcoded using BD Single-Cell Multiplexing Kit Sample Tags, then pooled and stained with sorting antibodies plus oligo-conjugated anti-CD45RA. A BD FACSAria III was used to sort CMV-responsive CD8+CD137+ and CD4+CD154+ T cells at 4-way purity. Blood samples were drawn into EDTA vacutainers and processed by Ficoll gradient within 1-24 hours.

The starting material was CMV peptide-activated CD4+ and CD8+ T cells sorted from blood, obtained at five time points, pooled. Read against the paper, the sample's cell subset or site label means: sorted CD8+CD137+ and CD4+CD154+ T cells after 11 to 12 h CMV IE-1 peptide stimulation. The chain is assembled from TRBV20-1 and TRBJ2-1, with the identity of the D gene unclear. The sequence was collected from a female donor who had a heart transplant and CMV viremia. This receptor has the CDR3 CSARVGLVGNEQFF. DNA sequence: TGCAGTGCTAGAGTTGGGCTAGTCGGCAATGAGCAGTTCTTC.